The sequence of this T cell receptor (beta chain) was determined in a study of control samples from healthy donors and cancer patients. The CDR3 runs 14 residues. Germline lookup yields CDR1 SGHTA and CDR2 FQGNSA. V shed 6 bases and J shed 4 bases, with 16 bases lying between them. The repertoire was sequenced with immunoSEQ multiplex PCR; TCRdb's copy has only in-frame clones and lacks some. The repertoire holds 120,000 or so clones, with 91% as singletons. The gene calls are TRBV7-2 and TRBJ2-7; D is perhaps TRBD1 (5 bases). This TCR was recovered from a woman under 30 in good health. Input material: blood. This CDR3 is CASRPQGGRYEQYF. DNA of the CDR3: TGTGCCAGCAGACCTCAGGGTGGTCGATACGAGCAGTACTTC.